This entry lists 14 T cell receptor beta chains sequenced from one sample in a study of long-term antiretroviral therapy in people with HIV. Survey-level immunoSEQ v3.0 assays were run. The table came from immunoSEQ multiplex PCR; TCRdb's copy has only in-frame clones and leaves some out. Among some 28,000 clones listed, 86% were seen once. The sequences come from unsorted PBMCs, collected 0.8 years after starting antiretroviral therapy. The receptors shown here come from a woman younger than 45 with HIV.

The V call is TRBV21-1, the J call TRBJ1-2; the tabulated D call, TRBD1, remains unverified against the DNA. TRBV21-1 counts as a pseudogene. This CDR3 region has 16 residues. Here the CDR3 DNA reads TGTGCCAGCAGCAAAGCCCTTCGGACACGAAGGCGTGGCTACACCTTC. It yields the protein CASSKALRTRRRGYTF.

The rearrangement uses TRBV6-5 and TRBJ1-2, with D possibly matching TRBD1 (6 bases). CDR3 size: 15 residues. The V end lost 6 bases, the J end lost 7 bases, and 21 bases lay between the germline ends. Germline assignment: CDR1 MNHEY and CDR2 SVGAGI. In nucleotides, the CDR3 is TGTGCCAGCAGACCATCCCGGGACACTCCTATTGGCTACACCTTC. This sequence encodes CASRPSRDTPIGYTF.

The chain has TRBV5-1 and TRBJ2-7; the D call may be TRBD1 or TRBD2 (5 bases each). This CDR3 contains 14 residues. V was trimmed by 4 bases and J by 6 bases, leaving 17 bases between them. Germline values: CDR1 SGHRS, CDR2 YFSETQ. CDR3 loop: CASSPRVGVAEQYV. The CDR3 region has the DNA TGCGCCAGCAGCCCGAGGGTAGGGGTCGCCGAGCAGTACGTC.

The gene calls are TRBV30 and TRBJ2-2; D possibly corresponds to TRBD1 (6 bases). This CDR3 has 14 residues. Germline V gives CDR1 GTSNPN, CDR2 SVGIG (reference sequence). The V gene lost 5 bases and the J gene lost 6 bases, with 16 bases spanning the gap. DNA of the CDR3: TGTGCCTGGGTGGACAGCCTCGTGTCCGGGGAGCTGTTTTTT. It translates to CAWVDSLVSGELFF.

As DNA, the CDR3 is TGCGCCAGCAGCCTGGGGGCGACCTACGAGCAGTACTTC. It is translated as CASSLGATYEQYF. The rearrangement uses TRBV10-1 and TRBJ2-7, with D perhaps matching TRBD1 (6 bases). CDR3 length equals 13 residues. V lost 6 bases and J 2 bases, leaving 11 bases between the germline ends. From germline, CDR1 is WNHNN and CDR2 SYGVQD (reference sequence).

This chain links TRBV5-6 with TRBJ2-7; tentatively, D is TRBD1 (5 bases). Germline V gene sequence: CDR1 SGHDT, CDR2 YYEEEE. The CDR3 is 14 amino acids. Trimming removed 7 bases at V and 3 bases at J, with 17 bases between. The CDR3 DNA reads TGTGCCAGCGGCCTTCGACAGCGAAACTACGAGCAGTACTTC. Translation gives CASGLRQRNYEQYF.

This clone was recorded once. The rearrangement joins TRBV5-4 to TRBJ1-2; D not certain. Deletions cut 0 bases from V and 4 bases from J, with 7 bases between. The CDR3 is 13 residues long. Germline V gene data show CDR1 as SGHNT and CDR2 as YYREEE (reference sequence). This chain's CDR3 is CASSLGAVYGYTF. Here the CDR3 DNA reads TGTGCCAGCAGCTTGGGGGCAGTCTATGGCTACACCTTC.

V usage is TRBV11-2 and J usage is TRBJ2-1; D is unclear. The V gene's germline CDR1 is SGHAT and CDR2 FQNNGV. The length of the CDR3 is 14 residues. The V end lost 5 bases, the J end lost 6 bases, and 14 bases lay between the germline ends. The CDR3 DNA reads TGTGCCAGCAGCAAACCACGGCGGCCCAATGAGCAGTTCTTC. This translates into CASSKPRRPNEQFF. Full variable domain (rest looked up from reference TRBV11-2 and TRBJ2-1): EAGVAQSPRYKIIEKRQSVAFWCNPISGHATLYWYQQILGQGPKLLIQFQNNGVVDDSQLPKDRFSAERLKGVDSTLKIQPAKLEDSAVYLCASSKPRRPNEQFFGPGTRLTVL.

Here the CDR3 reads CASSRTAGGRDTQYF. The CDR3 DNA follows: TGTGCCAGCAGTAGGACGGCCGGTGGTAGAGATACGCAGTATTTT. The chain recombines TRBV7-9 with TRBJ2-3; D remains unclear. Germline values: CDR1 SEHNR, CDR2 FQNEAQ (reference sequence). The CDR3 length is 15 residues. V lost 6 bases to trimming and J lost 5 bases, with 18 bases between them. Full variable domain (missing parts from reference TRBV7-9 and TRBJ2-3): DTGVSQNPRHKITKRGQNVTFRCDPISEHNRLYWYRQTLGQGPEFLTYFQNEAQLEKSRLLSDRFSAERPKGSFSTLEIQRTEQGDSAMYLCASSRTAGGRDTQYFGPGTRLTVL.

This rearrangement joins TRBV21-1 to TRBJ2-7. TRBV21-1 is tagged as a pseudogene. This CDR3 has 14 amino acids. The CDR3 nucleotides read TGTGCCAGCAGCAAAGCCCTTGGGCGGTACGAGCAGTACGTC. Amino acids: CASSKALGRYEQYV.

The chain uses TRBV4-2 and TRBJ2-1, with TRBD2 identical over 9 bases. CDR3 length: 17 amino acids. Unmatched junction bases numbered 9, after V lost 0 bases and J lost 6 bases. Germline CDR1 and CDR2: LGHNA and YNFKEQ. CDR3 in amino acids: CASSQDLTSGLSNEQFF. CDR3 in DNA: TGTGCCAGCAGCCAAGATCTGACTAGCGGTTTAAGCAATGAGCAGTTCTTC.

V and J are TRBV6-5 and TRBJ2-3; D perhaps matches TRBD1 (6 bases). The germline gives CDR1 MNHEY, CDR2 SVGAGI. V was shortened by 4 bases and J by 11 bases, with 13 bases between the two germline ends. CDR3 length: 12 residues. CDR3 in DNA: TGTGCCAGCAGTTTCCAGGGGAAAGGGCAGTATTTT. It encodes CASSFQGKGQYF.

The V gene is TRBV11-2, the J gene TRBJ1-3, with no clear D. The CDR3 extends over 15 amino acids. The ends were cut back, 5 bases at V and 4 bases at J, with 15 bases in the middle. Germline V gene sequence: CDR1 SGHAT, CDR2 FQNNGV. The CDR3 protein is CASSPATGRGNTIYF. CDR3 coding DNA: TGTGCCAGCAGCCCTGCTACGGGGAGGGGAAACACCATATATTTT.

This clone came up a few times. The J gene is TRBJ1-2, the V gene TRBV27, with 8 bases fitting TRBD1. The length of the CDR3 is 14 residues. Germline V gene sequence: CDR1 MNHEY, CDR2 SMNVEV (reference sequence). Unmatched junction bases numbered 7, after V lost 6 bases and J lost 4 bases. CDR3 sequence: CASRPRDRPYGYTF. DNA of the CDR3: TGTGCCAGCAGACCCCGGGACAGGCCCTATGGCTACACCTTC.